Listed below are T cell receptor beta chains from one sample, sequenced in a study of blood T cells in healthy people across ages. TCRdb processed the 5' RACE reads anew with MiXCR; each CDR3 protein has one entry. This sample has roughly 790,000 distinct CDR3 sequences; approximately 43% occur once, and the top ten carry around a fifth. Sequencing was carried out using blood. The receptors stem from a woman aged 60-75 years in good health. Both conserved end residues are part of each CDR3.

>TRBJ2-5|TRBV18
CASSPPTRDWQYF
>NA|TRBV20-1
CSASRAGGVYEQYF
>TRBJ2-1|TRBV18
CASSPPQGAARGEQFF
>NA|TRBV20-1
CSARQDRDDYEQYF
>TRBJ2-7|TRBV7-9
CASSLSAGSYEQYF
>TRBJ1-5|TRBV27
CASSQRLNNQPQHF
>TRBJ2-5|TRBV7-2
CASSSASVAQYF
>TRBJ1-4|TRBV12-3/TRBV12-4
CASSLRGEKLFF
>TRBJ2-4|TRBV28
CASSKTGGLAKNIQYF
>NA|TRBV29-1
CSVDGTSEQYF
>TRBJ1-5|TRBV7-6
CASSITGQGNSNQPQHF
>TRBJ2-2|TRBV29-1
CSVAGSKLSTGELFF
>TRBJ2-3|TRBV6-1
CASSGTASEYF
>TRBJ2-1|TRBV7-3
CASSTGGLSYNEQFF
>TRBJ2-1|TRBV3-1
CAGSRGQGAYNEQFF
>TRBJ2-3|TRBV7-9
CASDSDVSGSTDTQYF
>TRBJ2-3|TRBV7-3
CASSSLQSGDTQYF
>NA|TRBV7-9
CASSPQDAEQYF
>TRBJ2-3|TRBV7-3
CASSPRTSGATDTQYF
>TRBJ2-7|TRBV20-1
CSARPPGQRSYEQYF
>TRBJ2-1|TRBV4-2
CASSQKDRGGSNEQFF
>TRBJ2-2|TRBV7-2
CASSLAVELFF
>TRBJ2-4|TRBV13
CASSTVSSGSGAKNIQYF
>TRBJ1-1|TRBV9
CASSVGTYMNTEAFF
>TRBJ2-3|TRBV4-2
CASSLGQGQDTQYF
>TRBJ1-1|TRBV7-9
CASSPTGGVFKDTEAFF
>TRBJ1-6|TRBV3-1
CASSLGTGVYNSPLHF
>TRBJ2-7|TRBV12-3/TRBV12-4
CASTRGQGRYEQYF
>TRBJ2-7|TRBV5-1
CASSLEGTGGVYEQYF
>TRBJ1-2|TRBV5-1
CASSSSSGANYGYTF
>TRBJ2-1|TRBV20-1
CSPVGTPYNEQFF
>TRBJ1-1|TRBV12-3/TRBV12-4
CASSLGPEAFF
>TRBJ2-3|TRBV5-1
CASSEGQIGDTQYF
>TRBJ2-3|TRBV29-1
CSASFTDAQYF
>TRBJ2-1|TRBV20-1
CSARARLAGVNEQFF
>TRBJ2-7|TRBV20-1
CSARRVYEQYF
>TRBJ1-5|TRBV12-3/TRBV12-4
CASSFVPARRGGQPQHF
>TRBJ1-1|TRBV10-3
CAINDEGSPEAFF
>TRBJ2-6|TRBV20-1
CSAKGQDNSGANVLTF
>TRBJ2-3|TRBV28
CASLGPGLAGTDTQYF
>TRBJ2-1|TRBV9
CASSATGAYNEQFF
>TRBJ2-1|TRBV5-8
CASSLFPSNEQFF
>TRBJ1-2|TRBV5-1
CASSLGLQNGYTF
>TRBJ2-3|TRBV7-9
CASTGLGTDTQYF
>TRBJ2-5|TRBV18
CASSRLRDRGSGETQYF
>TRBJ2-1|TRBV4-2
CASSQWTSGTNNEQFF
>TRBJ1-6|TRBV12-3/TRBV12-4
CASSLPGSLRSPLHF
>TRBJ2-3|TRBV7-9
CASSSSPVAFSTDTQYF
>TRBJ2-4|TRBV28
CASSLSGRENIQYF
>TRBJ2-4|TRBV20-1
CSARGTSGIPLILAKNIQYF